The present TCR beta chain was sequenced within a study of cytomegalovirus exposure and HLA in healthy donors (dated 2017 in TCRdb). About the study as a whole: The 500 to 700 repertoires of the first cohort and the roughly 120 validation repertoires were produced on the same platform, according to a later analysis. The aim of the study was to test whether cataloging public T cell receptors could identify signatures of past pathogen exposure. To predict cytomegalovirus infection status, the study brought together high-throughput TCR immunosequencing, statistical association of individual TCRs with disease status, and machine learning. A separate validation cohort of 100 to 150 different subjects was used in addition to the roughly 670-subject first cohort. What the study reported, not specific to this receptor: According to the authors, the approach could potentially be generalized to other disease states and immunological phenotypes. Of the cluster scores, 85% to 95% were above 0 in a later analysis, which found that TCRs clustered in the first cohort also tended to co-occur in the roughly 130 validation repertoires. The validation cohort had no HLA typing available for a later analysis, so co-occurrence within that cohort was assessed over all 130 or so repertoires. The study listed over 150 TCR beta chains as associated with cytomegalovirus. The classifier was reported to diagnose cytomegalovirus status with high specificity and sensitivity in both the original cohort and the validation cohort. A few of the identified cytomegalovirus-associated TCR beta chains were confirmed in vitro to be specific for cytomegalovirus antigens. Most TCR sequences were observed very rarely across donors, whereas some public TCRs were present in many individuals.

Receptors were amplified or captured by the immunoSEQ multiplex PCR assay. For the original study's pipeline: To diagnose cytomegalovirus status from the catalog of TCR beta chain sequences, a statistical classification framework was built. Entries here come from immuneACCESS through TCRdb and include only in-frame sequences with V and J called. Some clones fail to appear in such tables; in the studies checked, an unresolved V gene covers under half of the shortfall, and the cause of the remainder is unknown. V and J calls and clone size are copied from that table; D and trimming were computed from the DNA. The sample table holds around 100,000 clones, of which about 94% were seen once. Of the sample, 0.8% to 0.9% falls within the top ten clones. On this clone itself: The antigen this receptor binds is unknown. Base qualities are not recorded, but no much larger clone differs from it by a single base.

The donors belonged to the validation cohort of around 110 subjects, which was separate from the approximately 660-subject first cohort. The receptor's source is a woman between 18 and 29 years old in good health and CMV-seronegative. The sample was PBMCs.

The DNA sequence follows: TGTGCCACCAGCAGAGATGGGTCTAGCGGGAGGCCTATTTACAATGAGCAGTTCTTC. Translated, it reads CATSRDGSSGRPIYNEQFF. The chain employs TRBV15 and TRBJ2-1; a stretch of 11 junction bases matches TRBD2. V loses 0 bases at its end and J loses 4 bases; junction bases beyond the gene matches: 11. The germline V gene (reference sequence) provides CDR1 LNHNV and CDR2 YYDKDF. The CDR3 runs 19 residues from the cysteine to the phenylalanine. Just the 57-base CDR3 DNA is kept, in frame starting at base 1.